This paragraph reports one T cell receptor beta chain. The V and J ends lost 4 bases and 2 bases, in that order; junction bases with no gene match: 4. The CDR3 covers 14 residues. Germline V CDR1 and CDR2: SGHRS, YFSETQ. One entry per CDR3 protein results from TCRdb running MiXCR on the 5' RACE reads. The table records about 430,000 distinct CDR3 sequences, 24% of them present only once. This specimen belongs to a study of T-cell memory formation after mild COVID-19. This sequence joins TRBV5-1 and TRBJ2-3; the match to TRBD1 covers 7 bases. The source material was PBMCs or a T cell subset sorted from them (not recorded which). The receptor's source is an adult woman who had mild COVID-19 (a few samples of this study predate the infection). Cell type and time point are not known. CDR3 in DNA: TGCGCCAGCAGCCTCGGACAGGACACAGATACGCAGTATTTT. This gives the protein CASSLGQDTDTQYF.